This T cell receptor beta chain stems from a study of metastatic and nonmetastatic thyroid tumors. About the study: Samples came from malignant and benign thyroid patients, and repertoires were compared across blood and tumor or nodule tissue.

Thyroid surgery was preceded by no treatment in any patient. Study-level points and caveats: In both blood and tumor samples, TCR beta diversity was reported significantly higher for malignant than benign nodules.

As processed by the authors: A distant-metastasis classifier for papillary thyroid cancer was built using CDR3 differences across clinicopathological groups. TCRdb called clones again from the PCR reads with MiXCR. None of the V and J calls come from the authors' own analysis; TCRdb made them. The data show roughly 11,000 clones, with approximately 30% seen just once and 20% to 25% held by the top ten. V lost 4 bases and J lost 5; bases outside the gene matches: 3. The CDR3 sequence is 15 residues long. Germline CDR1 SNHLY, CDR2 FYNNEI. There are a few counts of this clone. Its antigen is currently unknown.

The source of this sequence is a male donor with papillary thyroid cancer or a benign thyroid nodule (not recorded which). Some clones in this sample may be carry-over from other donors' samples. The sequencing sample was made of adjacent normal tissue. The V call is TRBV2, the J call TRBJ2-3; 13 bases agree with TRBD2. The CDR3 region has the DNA TGTGCCAGCAGTGCGACTAGCGGGAGGAGAGATACGCAGTATTTT. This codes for CASSATSGRRDTQYF. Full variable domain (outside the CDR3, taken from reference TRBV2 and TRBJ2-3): EPEVTQTPSHQVTQMGQEVILRCVPISNHLYFYWYRQILGQKVEFLVSFYNNEISEKSEIFDDQFSVERPDGSNFTLKIRSTKLEDSAMYFCASSATSGRRDTQYFGPGTRLTVL.